These 27 T cell receptor beta chains were all obtained from the same sample, sequenced in a study of blood T cell repertoires in COVID-19. Only in-frame clones appear in the TCRdb table, and some are missing; sequencing was by immunoSEQ multiplex PCR. The top ten clones hold roughly 9.8% of a sample with 190,000 or so clones, approximately 85% of them seen once. The sample was peripheral blood. The receptor source for this set is a woman older than 75 with acute or convalescent COVID-19.

The J gene is TRBJ2-5, the V gene TRBV7-2; 8 positions agree with TRBD2. CDR1 SGHTA and CDR2 FQGNSA come from the germline V gene. V lost 5 bases to trimming and J lost 5 bases; unmatched junction nucleotides: 16. This CDR3 region has 17 residues. CDR3: CASSLRTGTRGRETQYF. CDR3 DNA sequence: TGTGCCAGCAGCCTCCGCACCGGGACTAGGGGAAGGGAGACCCAGTACTTC.

This chain connects TRBV7-4 to TRBJ2-1; 13 bases line up with TRBD2. V lost 0 bases and J lost 3; bases outside the gene matches: 2. The CDR3 spans 17 residues. The V gene's germline CDR1 is SGHVT and CDR2 SQSDAQ. CDR3 DNA sequence: TGTGCCAGCAGCTTAGCACTAGCGGGAGGGCTCTACAATGAGCAGTTCTTC. Its protein is CASSLALAGGLYNEQFF. The full variable domain, rest sourced from reference TRBV7-4 and TRBJ2-1, is GAGVSQSPRYKVAKRGRDVALRCDSISGHVTLYWYRQTLGQGSEVLTYSQSDAQRDKSGRPSGRFSAERPERSVSTLKIQRTEQGDSAVYLCASSLALAGGLYNEQFFGPGTRLTVL.

The chain couples TRBV12-5 to TRBJ2-7; TRBD1 aligns across 7 bases. The CDR3 is made up of 16 amino acids. From germline, CDR1 is LGHNT and CDR2 FRNRAP. V shed 7 bases and J 6 bases; nucleotides not matched to a gene: 18. CDR3 loop: CASAPRLRGPYSEQYF. The CDR3 nucleotides are TGTGCTAGTGCGCCCCGTCTTAGGGGGCCATATAGCGAGCAGTACTTC. The full variable domain, completed using reference TRBV12-5 and TRBJ2-7, is DARVTQTPRHKVTEMGQEVTMRCQPILGHNTVFWYRQTMMQGLELLAYFRNRAPLDDSGMPKDRFSAEMPDATLATLKIQPSEPRDSAVYFCASAPRLRGPYSEQYFGPGTRLTVT.

In the case of this clone: The same CDR3 can be traced to other DNA sequences in this sample. The chain links TRBV19 to TRBJ2-5; perhaps TRBD2 as D (6 bases). CDR1 is LNHDA and CDR2 is SQIVND in the germline V gene (reference sequence). V lost 6 bases, J lost 3 bases, and 11 bases lay in between. This CDR3 is 13 amino acids long. The DNA of the CDR3 is TGTGCCAGTAGGTCCGGGACTGAAGAGACCCAGTACTTC. It specifies CASRSGTEETQYF.

The gene calls are TRBV19 and TRBJ1-2; D is possibly TRBD1 (6 bases). Trimming took off 4 bases at V and 2 bases at J, with 17 bases between the two ends. The CDR3 spans 16 residues. The germline CDR1 and CDR2 sequences are LNHDA and SQIVND (reference sequence). The CDR3 reads CASSKTAGTKNYGYTF. The CDR3 region has the DNA TGTGCCAGTAGTAAGACCGCCGGGACAAAGAACTATGGCTACACCTTC.

This chain links TRBV24-1 with TRBJ2-5; perhaps TRBD1 as D (5 bases). Trimming removed 5 bases at V and 5 bases at J, with 14 bases between. The CDR3 consists of 14 residues. Germline assignment: CDR1 KGHDR and CDR2 SFDVKD. The CDR3 sequence is CATSVSGLGETQYF. CDR3 coding DNA: TGTGCCACCAGTGTCTCAGGGTTGGGGGAGACCCAGTACTTC.

This clone appeared a few times. V usage is TRBV18 and J usage is TRBJ2-2; weak D call: TRBD1 (6 bases). The germline V gene encodes CDR1 KGHSH and CDR2 LQKENI. The CDR3 sequence is 15 residues long. Trimming left V 4 bases short and J 1 base short, with 10 bases between. This CDR3 is CASSQNRENTGELFF. The CDR3 bases are TGTGCCAGCTCACAAAACAGGGAGAACACCGGGGAGCTGTTTTTT.

This clone was picked up a small number of times. The V and J genes are TRBV7-2 and TRBJ1-5; D unresolved. V lost 1 base, J lost 6 bases, and 10 bases lay in between. Germline loops: CDR1 SGHTA, CDR2 FQGNSA. CDR3 size: 14 residues. For the CDR3, the DNA is TGTGCCAGCAGCTTAGGCCCAGGTGCTCAGCCCCAGCATTTT. Amino acid sequence: CASSLGPGAQPQHF.

The J gene is TRBJ2-3, the V gene TRBV3-1 (or the pseudogene TRBV3-2), with 10 nucleotides matching TRBD2. After removal of 1 base from V and 6 bases from J, the junction contained 4 bases not matched to a gene. This CDR3 is built from 15 residues. Per the germline V gene, CDR1 is LGHDT and CDR2 is YNNKEL (reference sequence). The CDR3 bases are TGTGCCAGCAGCCAAGGGAGCGGGGGGGCTGATACGCAGTATTTT. Protein sequence: CASSQGSGGADTQYF.

This chain joins TRBV18 and TRBJ2-7, with a weak D call TRBD2 (6 bases). Germline-derived CDR1 and CDR2 are KGHSH and LQKENI. V was trimmed by 6 bases and J by 3 bases, leaving 15 bases between them. This CDR3 is built from 14 residues. The CDR3 region is CASSPGLLVYEQYF. Written as DNA, the CDR3 is TGTGCCAGCTCCCCGGGACTTCTCGTCTACGAGCAGTACTTC.

The chain recombines TRBV15 with TRBJ1-1, with D possibly TRBD1 on 6 matching bases. With 3 bases removed from V and 3 bases from J, the gap between germline ends came to 8 bases. Per the germline V gene, CDR1 is LNHNV and CDR2 is YYDKDF (reference sequence). The CDR3 runs to 13 residues. DNA for the CDR3: TGTGCCACCAGCAGGAGGACAGACACTGAAGCTTTCTTT. This translates into CATSRRTDTEAFF.

The chain uses TRBV6-1 and TRBJ2-4, with D possibly matching TRBD1 (6 bases). V shed 3 bases and J shed 6 bases, with 9 bases lying between them. CDR1 is MNHNS, CDR2 SASEGT, per germline. CDR3 size: 13 residues. Here the CDR3 reads CASSETGGNIQYF. The CDR3 DNA follows: TGTGCCAGCAGTGAGACAGGAGGAAACATTCAGTACTTC.

DNA of the CDR3: TGCGCCAGCAGCCCGGCGGGGGGACGCCAAGAGACCCAGTACTTC. Its protein is CASSPAGGRQETQYF. This sequence joins TRBV5-1 and TRBJ2-5, with 8 bases that match TRBD2. Germline CDR1 is SGHRS and CDR2 is YFSETQ. The length of the CDR3 is 15 residues. The J segment lost 1 base and the V segment lost 4 bases, leaving 6 bases of the junction unmatched. The variable domain in full, completed from reference TRBV5-1 and TRBJ2-5, reads KAGVTQTPRYLIKTRGQQVTLSCSPISGHRSVSWYQQTPGQGLQFLFEYFSETQRNKGNFPGRFSGRQFSNSRSEMNVSTLELGDSALYLCASSPAGGRQETQYFGPGTRLLVL.

This clone came up a few times. The V gene is TRBV4-1, the J gene TRBJ1-5; no definite D call. Per the germline V gene, CDR1 is MGHRA and CDR2 is YSYEKL. Trimming left V 2 bases short and J 0 bases short, with 5 bases between. The CDR3 consists of 14 residues. The CDR3 sequence: CASSQPLSNQPQHF. The CDR3, as DNA: TGCGCCAGCAGCCAACCCCTTAGCAATCAGCCCCAGCATTTT.

The genes are TRBV5-1 and TRBJ2-1; TRBD1 is a possible D gene (8 bases). In germline, CDR1 is SGHRS, CDR2 YFSETQ. CDR3 size: 16 residues. Trimming took off 5 bases at V and 4 bases at J, with 19 bases between the two ends. The CDR3 loop is CASRVDDRGGYNEQFF. For the CDR3, the DNA is TGCGCCAGCAGGGTAGACGACAGGGGAGGGTACAATGAGCAGTTCTTC.

The chain has TRBV30 and TRBJ2-3; TRBD2 matches at 8 bases. Trimming removed 0 bases from V and 5 bases from J; junction bases left unmatched: 7. The CDR3 spans 15 residues. Germline V lookup: CDR1 GTSNPN, CDR2 SVGIG (reference sequence). In nucleotides, the CDR3 is TGTGCCTGGAGTGTAGGAGCGGGAGCGGGAGATACGCAGTATTTT. Residues: CAWSVGAGAGDTQYF. Drawing the rest from reference TRBV30 and TRBJ2-3, the complete variable domain is SQTIHQWPATLVQPVGSPLSLECTVEGTSNPNLYWYRQAAGRGLQLLFYSVGIGQISSEVPQNLSASRPQDRQFILSSKKLLLSDSGFYLCAWSVGAGAGDTQYFGPGTRLTVL.

The chain is built from TRBV9 and TRBJ2-5, with D unresolved. Between the trimmed V and J ends, which lost 2 bases and 0 bases, there was a span of 5 bases. From germline, CDR1 is SGDLS and CDR2 YYNGEE. The CDR3 extends over 13 amino acids. In DNA form, the CDR3 reads TGTGCCAGCAGCGTGGCGGACCAAGAGACCCAGTACTTC. Its protein product is CASSVADQETQYF.

V usage is TRBV7-8 and J usage is TRBJ1-3, with 8 bases identical to TRBD1. Looked up from germline, CDR1 is SGHVS and CDR2 is FQNEAQ. The V and J ends lost 5 bases and 7 bases, in that order; junction bases with no gene match: 10. This CDR3 spans 15 amino acids. CDR3 coding DNA: TGTGCCAGCAGCCCTTGGACAGGGAGGGTCAACACCATATATTTT. Amino acid sequence: CASSPWTGRVNTIYF.

The chain couples TRBV4-1 to TRBJ2-7, with 8 bases that match TRBD1. Germline trimming cut 3 bases from V and 1 base from J; bases unmatched to any gene: 5. From germline, CDR1 is MGHRA and CDR2 YSYEKL. This CDR3 contains 15 residues. CDR3 residues: CASSHGQGPSYEQYF. In DNA, the CDR3 is TGCGCCAGCAGCCATGGACAGGGCCCGTCCTACGAGCAGTACTTC.

The J gene is TRBJ2-1, the V gene TRBV7-2; perhaps TRBD2 as D (6 bases). The CDR3 is 16 residues long. Trimming removed 0 bases at V and 9 bases at J, with 18 bases between. From germline, CDR1 is SGHTA and CDR2 FQGNSA. As DNA, the CDR3 is TGTGCCAGCAGCTTAGCGTTCGGAGGGGCGAACCTTGAGCAGTTCTTC. Its protein is CASSLAFGGANLEQFF.

The V gene is TRBV19, the J gene TRBJ2-3, with TRBD1 matching 9 bases. Germline V gene sequence: CDR1 LNHDA, CDR2 SQIVND (reference sequence). This CDR3 is 15 amino acids long. The trim removed 4 bases at V and 7 bases at J, leaving 9 bases unmatched. For the CDR3, the DNA is TGTGCCAGTAGTACCCGGGACAGGGCCCTAAATACGCAGTATTTT. Its protein product is CASSTRDRALNTQYF.

This rearrangement joins TRBV19 to TRBJ2-7; D is unresolved. CDR1 LNHDA and CDR2 SQIVND come from the germline V gene (reference sequence). V was pared by 5 bases and J by 2 bases, with 16 bases between. The CDR3 runs to 15 residues. The CDR3 loop reads CASSSVPAGAYEQYF. The CDR3 DNA sequence: TGTGCCAGTAGTTCCGTGCCCGCTGGAGCCTACGAGCAGTACTTC.

V usage is TRBV5-1 and J usage is TRBJ1-3; 9 bases are a match to TRBD1. CDR3 length: 16 amino acids. CDR1 and CDR2 from the germline V gene are SGHRS and YFSETQ. With 7 bases clipped from V and 3 bases from J, the junction kept 11 bases outside the gene matches. CDR3 DNA: TGCGCCAGCTCGGCTCGGGACAGGGCAATTGGAAACACCATATATTTT. Protein sequence: CASSARDRAIGNTIYF.

V gene TRBV5-6 combines with J gene TRBJ2-2; D is undetermined. V lost 1 base and J lost 1, with 11 bases in between. Germline loops: CDR1 SGHDT, CDR2 YYEEEE. The CDR3 loop spans 16 amino acids. The CDR3 nucleotides read TGTGCCAGCAGCTTGATACTACAAGGGAACACCGGGGAGCTGTTTTTT. Translation: CASSLILQGNTGELFF.

This chain uses TRBV2 with TRBJ2-3; 9 bases agree with TRBD1. V was clipped by 6 bases and J by 5 bases; unmatched bases: 15. CDR3 length equals 17 residues. CDR1 and CDR2 (germline): SNHLY, FYNNEI. The CDR3 reads CASSVLNNRGQRDTQYF. CDR3 nucleotide sequence: TGTGCCAGCAGCGTTCTAAATAACAGGGGGCAGAGAGATACGCAGTATTTT.

The V gene is TRBV3-1 (or the pseudogene TRBV3-2), the J gene TRBJ1-3, with D maybe TRBD1 (6 bases). V dropped 3 bases and J dropped 2 bases, with 14 bases sitting between them. The CDR3 runs 16 residues. In germline, CDR1 is LGHDT, CDR2 YNNKEL (reference sequence). CDR3 sequence (DNA): TGTGCCAGCAGCCATTCTACAGGGCAAGCTGGAAACACCATATATTTT. Translated: CASSHSTGQAGNTIYF.

This clone was counted once. The V call is TRBV6-6, the J call TRBJ2-3; TRBD1 matches at 12 bases. In germline, CDR1 is MNHNY, CDR2 SVGAGI (reference sequence). V lost 2 bases to trimming and J lost 5 bases; unmatched junction nucleotides: 5. This CDR3 spans 16 amino acids. CDR3 nucleotides: TGTGCCAGCAGTTACACGGGACAGGGGGCTATAGATACGCAGTATTTT. Its protein product is CASSYTGQGAIDTQYF.